This TCR beta chain derives from a study of blood T cell repertoires in COVID-19. The wider study: Some COVID-19 samples were acute and others convalescent; all came from the United States, Italy and Spain. From T cells, B-cell-depleted T cells, or PBMCs came the material, which was cDNA or gDNA.

V was pared by 1 base and J by 0 bases, with 9 bases between. CDR1 and CDR2 (germline): KGHSH, LQKENI. The CDR3 is 16 amino acids. Original processing notes: Estimated nucleated cell counts came from reference gene primer amplification. The repertoire was sequenced with immunoSEQ multiplex PCR; TCRdb's copy has only in-frame clones and lacks some. Clone size and the V and J calls come from that table; the DNA yielded D and trimming. The sample contains about 200,000 clones, 70% to 90% of which appear only once. The chain recombines TRBV18 with TRBJ1-4, with D perhaps TRBD1 (5 bases). The source is a human donor in a cohort sampled during active COVID-19. Sequences were obtained from peripheral blood. The CDR3 DNA reads as TGTGCCAGCTCACCACGCTCAGGGTCAACTAATGAAAAACTGTTTTTT. Its protein is CASSPRSGSTNEKLFF.